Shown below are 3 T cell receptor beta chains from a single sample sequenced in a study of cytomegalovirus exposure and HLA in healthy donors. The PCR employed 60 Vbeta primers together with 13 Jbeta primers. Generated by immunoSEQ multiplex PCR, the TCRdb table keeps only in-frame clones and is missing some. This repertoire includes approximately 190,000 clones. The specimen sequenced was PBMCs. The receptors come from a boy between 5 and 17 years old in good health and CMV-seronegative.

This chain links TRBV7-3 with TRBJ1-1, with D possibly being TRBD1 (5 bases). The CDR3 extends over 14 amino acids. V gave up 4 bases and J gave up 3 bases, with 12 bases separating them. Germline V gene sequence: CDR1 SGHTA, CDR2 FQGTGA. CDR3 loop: CASSSSGSDTEAFF. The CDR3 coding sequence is TGTGCCAGCAGCTCATCAGGGTCCGACACTGAAGCTTTCTTT.

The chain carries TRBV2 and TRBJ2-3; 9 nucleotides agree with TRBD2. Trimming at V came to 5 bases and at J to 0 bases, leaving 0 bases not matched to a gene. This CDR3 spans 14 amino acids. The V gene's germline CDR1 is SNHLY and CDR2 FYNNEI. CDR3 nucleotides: TGTGCCAGCAGTCTAGCGGGGAGCACAGATACGCAGTATTTT. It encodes CASSLAGSTDTQYF.

CDR3 in amino acids: CASIKGFPRYYGYTF. The CDR3, as DNA: TGTGCCAGCATCAAGGGGTTTCCGAGATACTATGGCTACACCTTC. J is TRBJ1-2 and V is TRBV28, with a weak D call TRBD1 (5 bases). The V and J ends lost 7 bases and 3 bases respectively, with 18 bases between them. The germline CDR1 and CDR2 sequences are MDHEN and SYDVKM. The CDR3 runs to 15 residues.